A selection of T cell receptor beta chains follows, all from one sample in a study of Ad26.COV2.S vaccination and SARS-CoV-2 variants. Clones were read by immunoSEQ multiplex PCR, and TCRdb kept only the in-frame ones, dropping some. Altogether 300,000 to 400,000 clones are present, 75% to 90% being singletons, with the ten largest covering over 5%. Sequenced material: peripheral blood, taken in a trial of Ad26.COV2.S vaccine versus placebo. The receptors stem from a person between 18 and 65 years old who received the Ad26.COV2.S COVID-19 vaccine or a placebo. CDR3s include the opening cysteine and the closing phenylalanine or tryptophan. D genes are given only for firm matches. Part of the rows lack a size; the others show once, few, many or a class for expanded clones.

j_call,clone_size,d_call,v_call,cdr3_nt,cdr3_aa
TRBJ1-5,.,.,TRBV2,TGTGCCAGTCAAGGGGGCAATCAGCCCCAGCATTTT,CASQGGNQPQHF
TRBJ1-3,.,.,TRBV7-9,TGTGCCAGCAGCTTATCTGGGGGAAACACCATATATTTT,CASSLSGGNTIYF
TRBJ1-4,.,.,TRBV24-1,TGTGCCACCCCCACACCGCAGCCTGAGAAGGAAAAACTGTTTTTT,CATPTPQPEKEKLFF
TRBJ2-7,.,.,TRBV11-3,TGTGCCAGCAGCTTTCGCCCGGGGCCAGTATACGAGCAGTACTTC,CASSFRPGPVYEQYF
TRBJ1-1,.,.,TRBV5-1,TGCGCCAGCAGCGGGGGTCGCAGTAAAGCTTTCTTT,CASSGGRSKAFF
TRBJ2-7,.,TRBD2,TRBV18,TGTGCCAGCTCACCAAAGACTAGCGGGGCGACCTACGAGCAGTACTTC,CASSPKTSGATYEQYF
TRBJ2-7,.,.,TRBV6-5,TGTGCCAGCAGTTTAGGACAAAGCTCCTACGAGCAGTACTTC,CASSLGQSSYEQYF
TRBJ2-2,.,TRBD1,TRBV11-2,TGTGCCAGCAGCCCACAGGGGTGGGCCGGGGAGCTGTTTTTT,CASSPQGWAGELFF
TRBJ2-3,.,TRBD2,TRBV5-1,TGCGCCAGCAGCAAAAGACTAGCGGGGGGGACAGATACGCAGTATTTT,CASSKRLAGGTDTQYF
TRBJ1-2,.,.,TRBV18,TGTGCCAGCTCACCCCCGGGAGGGCCTCTCGGTGGCTACACCTTC,CASSPPGGPLGGYTF
TRBJ2-5,.,TRBD2,TRBV18,TGTGCCAGCTCGTCGACTAGCCCAGAGACCCAGTACTTC,CASSSTSPETQYF
TRBJ1-2,.,.,TRBV2,TGTGCCAGCAGTGAAGGGGACGGGGTTAGTGTCTACACCTTC,CASSEGDGVSVYTF
TRBJ2-3,.,TRBD1,TRBV19,TGTGCCAGTAGTCCACGGACAGGGGGCACAGATACGCAGTATTTT,CASSPRTGGTDTQYF
TRBJ2-7,few,.,TRBV6-2/TRBV6-3,TGTGCCAGCAGTTACTCGAGAGGGACGGTTTACTACGAGCAGTACTTC,CASSYSRGTVYYEQYF
TRBJ2-4,.,TRBD1,TRBV5-5,TGTGCCAGCAGCTCTTGCTCAGGGGGCTGGACCAAAAACATTCAGTACTTC,CASSSCSGGWTKNIQYF
TRBJ1-1,.,.,TRBV7-8,TGTGCCAGCATCCTTGGATCAGGGTACACTGAAGCTTTCTTT,CASILGSGYTEAFF
TRBJ2-7,.,TRBD2,TRBV5-1,TGCGCCAGCAGGAGGTCACGGGGGGACTACGAGCAGTACTTC,CASRRSRGDYEQYF
TRBJ2-2,.,.,TRBV30,TGTGCCTTCCTAATTGGGGAGCTGTTTTTT,CAFLIGELFF
TRBJ1-5,once,TRBD1,TRBV19,TGTGCCAGTGGATACGGACAGGGATGGAATCAGCCCCAGCATTTT,CASGYGQGWNQPQHF
TRBJ2-7,.,.,TRBV29-1,TGCAGCGTTGAACAGGGCAGGAACGAGCAGTACTTC,CSVEQGRNEQYF
TRBJ1-2,.,TRBD1,TRBV19,TGTGCCAGTAGTCTCGGGACAGGAGGAGGCTACACCTTC,CASSLGTGGGYTF
TRBJ1-1,.,TRBD1,TRBV30,TGTGCCTGGAGTCTTCGGGCCTGGGCCCCGACAGGGGGGAACACTGAAGCTTTCTTT,CAWSLRAWAPTGGNTEAFF
TRBJ1-3,few,TRBD1,TRBV7-9,TGTGCCAGCAGCGCGGGGACAGGCTACTCTGGAAACACCATATATTTT,CASSAGTGYSGNTIYF
TRBJ1-3,.,.,TRBV6-2/TRBV6-3,TGTGCCAGCAGTTACCTGGGACCGGGTCTTGGAAACACCATATATTTT,CASSYLGPGLGNTIYF
TRBJ2-3,.,.,TRBV27,TGTGCCAGCAGCTTGCGGACCGTCGGAGATACGCAGTATTTT,CASSLRTVGDTQYF
TRBJ1-1,.,.,TRBV4-3,TGCGCCAGCAGCCCCCCAGGGGAGAGGGGCACTGAAGCTTTCTTT,CASSPPGERGTEAFF
TRBJ1-2,.,.,TRBV6-5,TGTGCCAGCAGAATAAAAAAGGACTATGGCTACACCTTC,CASRIKKDYGYTF
TRBJ2-5,once,TRBD2,TRBV24-1,TGTGCCACCAGCCATAGCGGGGGGGGAAAAGAGACCCAGTACTTC,CATSHSGGGKETQYF
TRBJ1-6,.,.,TRBV9,TGTGCCAGCAGCCCCTCACCCGATGACGTCTATAATTCACCCCTCCACTTT,CASSPSPDDVYNSPLHF
TRBJ2-2,.,TRBD2,TRBV6-2/TRBV6-3,TGTGCCAGCACCCCCTTGGCGGGGGGGGCTCCCGGGGAGCTGTTTTTT,CASTPLAGGAPGELFF
TRBJ1-4,.,.,TRBV7-2,TGTGCCAGCAGCCTAGCCGGGGCCCTATCCTGGGATGAAAAACTGTTTTTT,CASSLAGALSWDEKLFF
TRBJ2-1,.,TRBD1,TRBV19,TGTGCCAGTAGCAACGGACAGGGAGGAAGGGATGAGCAGTTCTTC,CASSNGQGGRDEQFF
TRBJ1-1,.,.,TRBV12-3/TRBV12-4,TGTGCCAGCAGTTTACGGCCCACTGAAGCTTTCTTT,CASSLRPTEAFF
TRBJ1-4,.,.,TRBV6-5,TGTGCCAGCAGCCAGGGTGCAACTAATGAAAAACTGTTTTTT,CASSQGATNEKLFF
TRBJ1-2,.,.,TRBV6-1,TGTGCCAGCAGTGAAAGCGCCGAGCGGGAGCGCCCGGGTGGCTATGGCTACACCTTC,CASSESAERERPGGYGYTF
TRBJ1-2,.,TRBD1,TRBV15,TGTGCCACCAGAACCCAGGGGGACTATGGCTACACCTTC,CATRTQGDYGYTF
TRBJ2-1,.,.,TRBV7-6,TGTGCCAGCAGCCGCAGCGGCGGGGTGAGCTCCTACAATGAGCAGTTCTTC,CASSRSGGVSSYNEQFF
TRBJ2-3,.,TRBD2,TRBV7-6,TGTGCCAGCAGCTTTACTACTAGACTAGCCCGGGGAGATACGCAGTATTTT,CASSFTTRLARGDTQYF
TRBJ1-1,.,.,TRBV5-1,TGCGCCAGCAGCTTGGCCGAAGGGGTGAACACTGAAGCTTTCTTT,CASSLAEGVNTEAFF
TRBJ2-7,once,.,TRBV6-5,TGTGCCAGCAGTTACCTGCAGAGCTCCTACGAGCAGTACTTC,CASSYLQSSYEQYF
TRBJ2-2,.,TRBD2,TRBV9,TGTGCCAGCAGCCCTAGCGGCGGGGCCGGGGAGCTGTTTTTT,CASSPSGGAGELFF
TRBJ1-3,.,TRBD1,TRBV25-1,TGTGCCAGCAGGCCCGCGGAGGGACAGGGGGCTTCTGGAAACACCATATATTTT,CASRPAEGQGASGNTIYF